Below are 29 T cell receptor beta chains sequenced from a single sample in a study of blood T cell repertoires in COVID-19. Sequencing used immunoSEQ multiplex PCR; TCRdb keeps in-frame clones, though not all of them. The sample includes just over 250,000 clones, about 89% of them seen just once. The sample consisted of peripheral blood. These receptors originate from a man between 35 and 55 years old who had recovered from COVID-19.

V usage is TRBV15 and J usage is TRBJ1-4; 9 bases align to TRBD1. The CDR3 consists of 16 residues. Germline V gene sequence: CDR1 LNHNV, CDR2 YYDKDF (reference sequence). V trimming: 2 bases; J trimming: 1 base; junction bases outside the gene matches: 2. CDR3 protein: CATSRNRGRTNEKLFF. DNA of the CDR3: TGTGCCACCAGCAGAAACAGGGGGCGAACTAATGAAAAACTGTTTTTT. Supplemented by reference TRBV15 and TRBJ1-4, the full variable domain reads DAMVIQNPRYQVTQFGKPVTLSCSQTLNHNVMYWYQQKSSQAPKLLFHYYDKDFNNEADTPDNFQSRRPNTSFCFLDIRSPGLGDTAMYLCATSRNRGRTNEKLFFGSGTQLSVL.

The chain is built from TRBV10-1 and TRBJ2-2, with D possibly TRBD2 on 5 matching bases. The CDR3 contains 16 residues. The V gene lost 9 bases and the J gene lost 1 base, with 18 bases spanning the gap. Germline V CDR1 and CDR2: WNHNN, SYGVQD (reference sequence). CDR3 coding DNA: TGCGCCAGTTACTTCTCCCCCCGGGGGAACACCGGGGAGCTGTTTTTT. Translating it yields CASYFSPRGNTGELFF.

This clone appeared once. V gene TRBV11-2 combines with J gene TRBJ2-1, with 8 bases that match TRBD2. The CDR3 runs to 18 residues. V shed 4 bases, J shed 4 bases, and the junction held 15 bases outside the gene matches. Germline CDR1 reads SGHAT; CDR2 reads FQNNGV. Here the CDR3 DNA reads TGTGCCAGCAGCTCCCTCGTCCGAGTAGCGGGACCGTACAATGAGCAGTTCTTC. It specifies CASSSLVRVAGPYNEQFF.

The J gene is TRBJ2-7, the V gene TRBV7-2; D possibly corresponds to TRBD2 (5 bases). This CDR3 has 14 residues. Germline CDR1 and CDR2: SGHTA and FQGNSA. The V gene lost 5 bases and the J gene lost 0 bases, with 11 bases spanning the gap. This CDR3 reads CASSVTRTSYEQYF. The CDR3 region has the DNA TGTGCCAGCAGCGTCACTAGGACCTCCTACGAGCAGTACTTC.

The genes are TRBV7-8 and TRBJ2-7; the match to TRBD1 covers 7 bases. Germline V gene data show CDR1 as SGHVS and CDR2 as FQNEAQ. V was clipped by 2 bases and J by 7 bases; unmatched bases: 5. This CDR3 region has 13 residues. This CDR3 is CASSLQGVREQYF. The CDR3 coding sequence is TGTGCCAGCAGCTTACAGGGGGTGAGGGAGCAGTACTTC.

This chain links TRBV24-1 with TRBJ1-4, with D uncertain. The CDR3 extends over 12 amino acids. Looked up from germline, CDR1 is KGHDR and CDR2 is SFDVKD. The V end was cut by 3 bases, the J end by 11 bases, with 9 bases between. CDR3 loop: CATSDSAGKLFF. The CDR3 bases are TGTGCCACCAGTGATAGTGCCGGGAAACTGTTTTTT.

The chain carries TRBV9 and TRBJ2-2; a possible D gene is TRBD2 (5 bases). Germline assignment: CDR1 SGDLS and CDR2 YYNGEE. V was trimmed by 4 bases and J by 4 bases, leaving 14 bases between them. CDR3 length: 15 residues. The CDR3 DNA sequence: TGTGCCAGCAGCCAAGACCCTAGCTCCACCGGGGAGCTGTTTTTT. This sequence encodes CASSQDPSSTGELFF.

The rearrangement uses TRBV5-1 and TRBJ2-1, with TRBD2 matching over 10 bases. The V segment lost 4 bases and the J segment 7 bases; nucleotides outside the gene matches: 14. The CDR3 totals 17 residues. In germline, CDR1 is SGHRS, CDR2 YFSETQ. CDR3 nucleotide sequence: TGCGCCAGCAGCCCCGAGACTAGCGGGTTTACGGGTAATGAGCAGTTCTTC. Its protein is CASSPETSGFTGNEQFF.

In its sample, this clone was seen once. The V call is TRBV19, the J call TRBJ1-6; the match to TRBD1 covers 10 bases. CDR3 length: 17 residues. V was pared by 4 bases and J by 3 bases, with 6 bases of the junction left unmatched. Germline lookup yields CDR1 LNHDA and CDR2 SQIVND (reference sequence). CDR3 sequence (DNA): TGTGCCAGTAGTACCCCGGGACAGGGGAACTATAATTCACCCCTCCACTTT. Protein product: CASSTPGQGNYNSPLHF.

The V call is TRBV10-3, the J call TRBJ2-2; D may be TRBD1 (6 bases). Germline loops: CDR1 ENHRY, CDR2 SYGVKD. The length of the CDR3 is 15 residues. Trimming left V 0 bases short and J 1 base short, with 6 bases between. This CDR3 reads CAISESGQNTGELFF. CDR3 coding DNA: TGTGCCATCAGTGAGTCGGGACAGAACACCGGGGAGCTGTTTTTT.

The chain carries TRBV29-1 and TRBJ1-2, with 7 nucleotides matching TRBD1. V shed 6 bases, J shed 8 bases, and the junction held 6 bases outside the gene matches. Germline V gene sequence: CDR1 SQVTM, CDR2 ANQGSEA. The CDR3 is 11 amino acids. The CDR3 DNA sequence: TGCAGCGTACCGACAGGGACGGGCTACACCTTC. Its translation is CSVPTGTGYTF.

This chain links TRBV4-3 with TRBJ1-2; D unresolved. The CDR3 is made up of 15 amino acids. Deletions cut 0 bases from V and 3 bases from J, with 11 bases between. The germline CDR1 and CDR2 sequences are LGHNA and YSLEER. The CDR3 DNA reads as TGCGCCAGCAGCCAAGATTCTGGGGAGGACTATGGCTACACCTTC. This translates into CASSQDSGEDYGYTF.

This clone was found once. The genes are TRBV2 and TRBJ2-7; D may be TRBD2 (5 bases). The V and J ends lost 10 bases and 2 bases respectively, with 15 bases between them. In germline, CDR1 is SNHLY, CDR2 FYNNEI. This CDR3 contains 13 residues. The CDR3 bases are TGTGCCACTATAACGGACTCCACCTACGAGCAGTACTTC. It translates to CATITDSTYEQYF.

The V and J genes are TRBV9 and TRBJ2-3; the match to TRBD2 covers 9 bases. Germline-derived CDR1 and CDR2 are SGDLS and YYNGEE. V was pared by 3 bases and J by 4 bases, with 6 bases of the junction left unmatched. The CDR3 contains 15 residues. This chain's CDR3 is CASSGRASGADTQYF. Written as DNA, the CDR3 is TGTGCCAGCAGCGGTAGGGCTAGCGGGGCAGATACGCAGTATTTT.

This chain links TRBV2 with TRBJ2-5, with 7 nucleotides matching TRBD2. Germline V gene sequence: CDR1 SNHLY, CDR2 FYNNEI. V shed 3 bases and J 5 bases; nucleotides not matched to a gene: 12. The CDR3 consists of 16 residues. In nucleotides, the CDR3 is TGTGCCAGCAGTGAGGAGGGGAGACTAGCTCGGGAGACCCAGTACTTC. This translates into CASSEEGRLARETQYF.

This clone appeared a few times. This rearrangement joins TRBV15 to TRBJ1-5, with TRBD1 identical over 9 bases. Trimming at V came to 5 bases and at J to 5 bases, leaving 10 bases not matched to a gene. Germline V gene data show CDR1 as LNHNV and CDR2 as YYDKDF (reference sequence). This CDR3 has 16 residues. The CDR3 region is CATSRDPTGGYQPQHF. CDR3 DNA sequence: TGTGCCACCAGCCGCGACCCGACAGGGGGATATCAGCCCCAGCATTTT.

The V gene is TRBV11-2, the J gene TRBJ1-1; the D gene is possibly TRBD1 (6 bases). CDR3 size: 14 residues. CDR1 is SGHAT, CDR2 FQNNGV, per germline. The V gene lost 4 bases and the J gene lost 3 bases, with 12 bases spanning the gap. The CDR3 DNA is TGTGCCAGCAGCTACCTCTACAGGGACACTGAAGCTTTCTTT. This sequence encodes CASSYLYRDTEAFF.

CDR3 loop: CVTGGGSSYNEQFF. The CDR3 DNA follows: TGTGTCACGGGTGGCGGGAGCTCCTACAATGAGCAGTTCTTC. The rearrangement uses TRBV6-5 and TRBJ2-1, with 7 bases matching TRBD2. Germline values: CDR1 MNHEY, CDR2 SVGAGI. This CDR3 is 14 amino acids long.

Written as DNA, the CDR3 is TGTGCCAGCAGCCCGAGAAGGGGACAGGGAAACACTGAAGCTTTCTTT. This gives the protein CASSPRRGQGNTEAFF. This chain joins TRBV7-2 and TRBJ1-1, with 9 bases aligning to TRBD1. The V gene end was trimmed by 5 bases and the J gene end by 2 bases; junction bases not matched to a gene: 9. The CDR3 consists of 16 residues. Germline loops: CDR1 SGHTA, CDR2 FQGNSA.

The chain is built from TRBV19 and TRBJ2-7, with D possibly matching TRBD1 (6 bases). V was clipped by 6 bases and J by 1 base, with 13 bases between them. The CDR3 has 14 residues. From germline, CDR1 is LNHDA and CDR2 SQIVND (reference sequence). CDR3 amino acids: CASRPSQGSYEQYF. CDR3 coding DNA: TGTGCCAGTAGGCCCTCCCAGGGGTCCTACGAGCAGTACTTC.

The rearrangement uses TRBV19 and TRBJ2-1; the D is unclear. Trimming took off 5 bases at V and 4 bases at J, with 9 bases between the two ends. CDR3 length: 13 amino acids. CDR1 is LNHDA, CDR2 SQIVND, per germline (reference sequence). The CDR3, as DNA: TGTGCCAGTAGTGAGGATAAATACAATGAGCAGTTCTTC. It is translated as CASSEDKYNEQFF. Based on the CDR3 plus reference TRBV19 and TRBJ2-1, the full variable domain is DGGITQSPKYLFRKEGQNVTLSCEQNLNHDAMYWYRQDPGQGLRLIYYSQIVNDFQKGDIAEGYSVSREKKESFPLTVTSAQKNPTAFYLCASSEDKYNEQFFGPGTRLTVL.

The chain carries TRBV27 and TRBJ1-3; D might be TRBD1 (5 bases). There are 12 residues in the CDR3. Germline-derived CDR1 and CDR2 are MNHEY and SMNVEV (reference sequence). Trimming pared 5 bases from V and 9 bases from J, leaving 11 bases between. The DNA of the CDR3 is TGTGCCAGCAGTGGTGGGGCCGGCACCATATATTTT. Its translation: CASSGGAGTIYF.

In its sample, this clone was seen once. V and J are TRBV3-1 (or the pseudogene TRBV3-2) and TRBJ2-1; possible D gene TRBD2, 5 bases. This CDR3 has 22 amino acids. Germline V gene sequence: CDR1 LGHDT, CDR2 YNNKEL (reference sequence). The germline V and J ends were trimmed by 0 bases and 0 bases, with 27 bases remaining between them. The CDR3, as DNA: TGTGCCAGCAGCCAAGAGCCCCCTAAGGGCGGGCCAGCCTTAAGCTCCTACAATGAGCAGTTCTTC. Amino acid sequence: CASSQEPPKGGPALSSYNEQFF.

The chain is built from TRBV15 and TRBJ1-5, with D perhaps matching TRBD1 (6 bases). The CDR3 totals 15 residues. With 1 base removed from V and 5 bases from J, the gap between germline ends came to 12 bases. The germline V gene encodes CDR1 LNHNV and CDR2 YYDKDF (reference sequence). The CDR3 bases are TGTGCCACCAGCAGAGTGGCAGGGGCTTATCAGCCCCAGCATTTT. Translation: CATSRVAGAYQPQHF.

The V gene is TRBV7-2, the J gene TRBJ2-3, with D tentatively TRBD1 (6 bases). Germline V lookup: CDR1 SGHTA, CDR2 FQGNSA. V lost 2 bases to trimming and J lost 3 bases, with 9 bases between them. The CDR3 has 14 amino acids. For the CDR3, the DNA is TGTGCCAGCAGCTTAATGGGGGCAACAGATACGCAGTATTTT. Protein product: CASSLMGATDTQYF.

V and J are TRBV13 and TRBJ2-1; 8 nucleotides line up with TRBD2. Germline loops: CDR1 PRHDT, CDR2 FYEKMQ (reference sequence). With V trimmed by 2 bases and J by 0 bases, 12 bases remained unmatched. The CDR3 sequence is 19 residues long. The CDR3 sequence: CASSLKVLTGGSSYNEQFF. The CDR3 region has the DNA TGTGCCAGCAGCTTAAAGGTTCTAACGGGGGGGAGCTCCTACAATGAGCAGTTCTTC.

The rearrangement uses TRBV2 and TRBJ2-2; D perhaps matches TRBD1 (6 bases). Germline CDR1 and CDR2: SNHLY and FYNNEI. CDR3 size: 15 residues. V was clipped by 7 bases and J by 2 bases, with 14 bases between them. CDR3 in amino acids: CASISWTENTGELFF. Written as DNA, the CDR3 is TGTGCCAGCATCTCCTGGACAGAAAACACCGGGGAGCTGTTTTTT.

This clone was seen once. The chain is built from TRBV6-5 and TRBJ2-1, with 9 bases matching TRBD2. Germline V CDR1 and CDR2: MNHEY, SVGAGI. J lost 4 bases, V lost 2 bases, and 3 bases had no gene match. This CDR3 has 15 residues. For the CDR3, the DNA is TGTGCCAGCAGTTACCAGACTAGCGGATACAATGAGCAGTTCTTC. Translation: CASSYQTSGYNEQFF.

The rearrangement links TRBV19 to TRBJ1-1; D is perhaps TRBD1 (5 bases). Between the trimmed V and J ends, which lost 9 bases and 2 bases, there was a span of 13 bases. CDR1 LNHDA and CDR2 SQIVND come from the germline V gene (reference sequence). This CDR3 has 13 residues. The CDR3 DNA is TGTGCCAGCCAGGACAAGAGAAACACTGAAGCTTTCTTT. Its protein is CASQDKRNTEAFF.